Below, one T cell receptor (beta chain) is given with its context. The data were produced by immunoSEQ multiplex PCR, yet TCRdb's version contains in-frame clones alone and is incomplete. This repertoire shows about 120,000 clones, roughly 91% found once; its top ten account for about 18%. Trimming took off 6 bases at V and 7 bases at J, with 21 bases between the two ends. Germline CDR1 and CDR2: SEHNR and FQNEAQ (reference sequence). The CDR3 is 15 amino acids. The sample comes from a study of blood T cell repertoires in COVID-19. The sequenced sample consisted of peripheral blood. The TCR originated in a human donor with acute or convalescent COVID-19. The donor label of this sample is uncertain. The chain combines TRBV7-9 with TRBJ1-2; a possible D gene is TRBD1 (5 bases). The CDR3 sequence is CASSLTTRGAGGYTF. DNA for the CDR3: TGTGCCAGCAGTTTAACAACCCGCGGGGCAGGTGGCTACACCTTC.